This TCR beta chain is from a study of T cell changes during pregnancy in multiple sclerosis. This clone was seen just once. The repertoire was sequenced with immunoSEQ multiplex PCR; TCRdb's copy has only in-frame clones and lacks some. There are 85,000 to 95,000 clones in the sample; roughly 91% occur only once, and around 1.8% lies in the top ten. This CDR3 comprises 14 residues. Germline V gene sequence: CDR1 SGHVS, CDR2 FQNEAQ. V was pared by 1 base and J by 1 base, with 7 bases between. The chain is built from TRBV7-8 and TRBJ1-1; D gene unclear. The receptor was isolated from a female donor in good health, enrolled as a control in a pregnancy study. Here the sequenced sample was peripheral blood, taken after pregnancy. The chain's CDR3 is CASSLEIGNTEAFF. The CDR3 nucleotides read TGTGCCAGCAGCTTAGAGATCGGGAACACTGAAGCTTTCTTT.